The 10 T cell receptor beta chains listed next were all sequenced from one sample in a study of blood T cells in healthy people across ages. For the second PCR, which ran for 7 to 11 cycles, a sample-barcoded 5' primer and a J-beta primer mix were used. TCRdb processed the 5' RACE reads anew with MiXCR; each CDR3 protein has one entry. Here the sample spans some 1,800,000 distinct CDR3 sequences, roughly two fifths being singletons. The sample consisted of blood. The source of these receptors is a human donor in good health.

This clonotype was seen many times. V is TRBV5-1 and J is TRBJ1-1, with D possibly being TRBD1 (5 bases). The germline gives CDR1 SGHRS, CDR2 YFSETQ. This CDR3 region has 15 residues. Trimming shortened V by 2 bases and J by 5 bases, and 16 bases separated the two germline ends. The CDR3 loop reads CASSFNSGSGTEAFF. The CDR3 DNA is TGCGCCAGCAGCTTTAATTCAGGGAGTGGTACTGAAGCTTTCTTT.

This sequence joins TRBV9 and TRBJ2-4; D is undetermined. The CDR3 covers 14 residues. Germline V gives CDR1 SGDLS, CDR2 YYNGEE. Trimming took 4 bases from V and 6 from J, leaving 14 bases between them. The CDR3 DNA reads as TGTGCCAGCAGCCTAAACTCGAACGGAAACATTCAGTACTTC. Translation gives CASSLNSNGNIQYF.

This clonotype showed up just a few times. The chain combines TRBV5-1 with TRBJ2-1; 7 bases agree with TRBD2. V was clipped by 4 bases and J by 0 bases; unmatched bases: 7. Germline lookup yields CDR1 SGHRS and CDR2 YFSETQ. The CDR3 runs 16 residues. The CDR3 reads CASSPGTTFSYNEQFF. As DNA, the CDR3 is TGCGCCAGCAGCCCAGGGACTACCTTCTCCTACAATGAGCAGTTCTTC.

V gene TRBV11-2 combines with J gene TRBJ1-2, with D uncertain. CDR3 length equals 16 residues. V lost 2 bases, J lost 5 bases, and 18 bases lay in between. CDR1 SGHAT and CDR2 FQNNGV come from the germline V gene. CDR3 sequence (DNA): TGTGCCAGCAGCTTAAAGGCGGGGAGGGAGCCTTATGGCTACACCTTC. Its protein product is CASSLKAGREPYGYTF.

This clonotype was counted a few times. The chain uses TRBV7-9 and TRBJ2-7; no clear D gene. Germline lookup yields CDR1 SEHNR and CDR2 FQNEAQ (reference sequence). This CDR3 has 15 residues. Trimming left V 4 bases short and J 1 base short, with 14 bases between. CDR3 nucleotides: TGTGCCAGCAGCTCCCGGCGATCCGAATCCTACGAGCAGTACTTC. Amino acid sequence: CASSSRRSESYEQYF.

The V gene is TRBV4-1, the J gene TRBJ1-1; D gene ambiguous. Germline V gene lookup returns CDR1 MGHRA and CDR2 YSYEKL. The CDR3 covers 15 residues. V was pared by 3 bases and J by 0 bases, with 11 bases between. The CDR3 here is CASSQFTRLNTEAFF. The CDR3, as DNA: TGCGCCAGCAGCCAGTTTACAAGGTTGAACACTGAAGCTTTCTTT.

The rearrangement uses TRBV20-1 and TRBJ1-2, with unresolved D. This CDR3 comprises 12 residues. V was cut by 3 bases and J by 8 bases, with 13 bases left in between. Germline V gene lookup returns CDR1 DFQATT and CDR2 SNEGSKA (reference sequence). The CDR3 sequence is CSASNSGLGYTF. CDR3 sequence (DNA): TGCAGTGCTAGCAACAGTGGGTTGGGCTACACCTTC.

The count of this clonotype is one. The rearrangement joins TRBV18 to TRBJ2-1, with D tentatively TRBD1 (6 bases). Trimming took off 2 bases at V and 7 bases at J, with 15 bases between the two ends. Per the germline V gene, CDR1 is KGHSH and CDR2 is LQKENI. The CDR3 covers 15 residues. For the CDR3, the DNA is TGTGCCAGCTCACCAGGGACATACGTATCAAATGAGCAGTTCTTC. It translates to CASSPGTYVSNEQFF.

V usage is TRBV4-1 and J usage is TRBJ1-1, with D tentatively TRBD1 (6 bases). This CDR3 region has 16 residues. Trimming removed 0 bases from V and 1 base from J, with 12 bases in between. Germline CDR1 MGHRA, CDR2 YSYEKL. CDR3 nucleotide sequence: TGCGCCAGCAGCCAAGAGAGGGGGACTCAGAACACTGAAGCTTTCTTT. It translates to CASSQERGTQNTEAFF.

The chain couples TRBV6-5 to TRBJ2-4, with D tentatively TRBD1 (5 bases). The V end was cut by 0 bases, the J end by 13 bases, with 22 bases between. The CDR3 sequence is 16 residues long. CDR1 is MNHEY and CDR2 is SVGAGI in the germline V gene. CDR3 residues: CASSYSTLLDTNEQYF. CDR3 sequence (DNA): TGTGCCAGCAGTTACTCAACCCTGCTGGACACCAATGAGCAGTACTTC.